This TCR beta chain was retrieved from a study of T cells in Graves' hyperthyroidism and ophthalmopathy. On the basis of clinical symptoms, serum thyroxine and TRAb, thyroid ultrasound and orbital computed tomography, diagnoses were made. PBMCs were obtained from about 10 ml fresh peripheral blood. TCR beta CDR3 regions were amplified from RNA transcripts. In the first-round RT-PCR of the TCR CDR3, the HTBI primer set was used. TCRdb analysed the multiplex PCR reads with MiXCR anew, one entry per CDR3 protein. The table has about 600,000 distinct CDR3 sequences, approximately 15% seen once. This clonotype was detected many times. The CDR3 is made up of 16 amino acids. Germline CDR1 is MNHEY and CDR2 is SVGEGT. Unmatched junction bases numbered 12, after V lost 6 bases and J lost 3 bases.

This clonotype originated in a woman between 18 and 29 years old with Graves' ophthalmopathy. The rearrangement joins TRBV6-2 or TRBV6-3 to TRBJ2-7; 9 bases are a match to TRBD1. Specimen: blood. The CDR3 is CASRRTLGQGRYEQYF. The CDR3 nucleotides read TGTGCCAGCAGACGGACTTTGGGACAGGGCCGCTACGAGCAGTACTTC.